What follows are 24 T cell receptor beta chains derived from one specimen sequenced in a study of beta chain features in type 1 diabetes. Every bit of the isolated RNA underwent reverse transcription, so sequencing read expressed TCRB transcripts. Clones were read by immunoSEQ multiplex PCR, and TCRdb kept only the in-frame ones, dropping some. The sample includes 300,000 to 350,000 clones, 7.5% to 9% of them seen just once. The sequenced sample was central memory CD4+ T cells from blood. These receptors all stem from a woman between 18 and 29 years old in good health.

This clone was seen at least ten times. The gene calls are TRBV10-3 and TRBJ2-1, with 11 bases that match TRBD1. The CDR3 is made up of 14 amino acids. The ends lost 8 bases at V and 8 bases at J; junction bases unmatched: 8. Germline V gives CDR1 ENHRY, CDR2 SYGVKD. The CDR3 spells CAIGKGQGVDEQFF. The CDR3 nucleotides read TGTGCCATCGGCAAGGGACAGGGGGTCGATGAGCAGTTCTTC.

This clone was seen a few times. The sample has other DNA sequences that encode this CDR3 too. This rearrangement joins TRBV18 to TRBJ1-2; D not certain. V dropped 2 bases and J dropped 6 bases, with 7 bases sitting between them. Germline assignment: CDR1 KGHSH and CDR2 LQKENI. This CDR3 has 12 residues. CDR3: CASSPREDGYTF. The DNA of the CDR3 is TGTGCCAGCTCACCAAGGGAAGATGGCTACACCTTC.

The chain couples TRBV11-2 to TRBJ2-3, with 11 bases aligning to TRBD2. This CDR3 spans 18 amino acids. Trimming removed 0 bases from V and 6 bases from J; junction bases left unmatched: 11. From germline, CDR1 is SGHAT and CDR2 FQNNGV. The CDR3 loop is CASSLDLISGRGLDTQYF. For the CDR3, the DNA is TGTGCCAGCAGCTTAGATCTGATTAGCGGGAGGGGCTTGGATACGCAGTATTTT. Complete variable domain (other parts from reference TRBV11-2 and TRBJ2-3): EAGVAQSPRYKIIEKRQSVAFWCNPISGHATLYWYQQILGQGPKLLIQFQNNGVVDDSQLPKDRFSAERLKGVDSTLKIQPAKLEDSAVYLCASSLDLISGRGLDTQYFGPGTRLTVL.

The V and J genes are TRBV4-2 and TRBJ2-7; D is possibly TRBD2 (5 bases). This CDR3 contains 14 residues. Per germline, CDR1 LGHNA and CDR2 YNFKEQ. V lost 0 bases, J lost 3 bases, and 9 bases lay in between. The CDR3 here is CASSQEAASYEQYF. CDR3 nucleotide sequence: TGTGCCAGCAGCCAAGAAGCGGCCAGCTACGAGCAGTACTTC.

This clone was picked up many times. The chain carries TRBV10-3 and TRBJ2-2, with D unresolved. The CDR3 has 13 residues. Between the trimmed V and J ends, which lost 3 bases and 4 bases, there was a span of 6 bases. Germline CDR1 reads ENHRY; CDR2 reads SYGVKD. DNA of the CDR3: TGTGCCATCAGTGACTACTCCACCGGGGAGCTGTTTTTT. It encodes CAISDYSTGELFF.

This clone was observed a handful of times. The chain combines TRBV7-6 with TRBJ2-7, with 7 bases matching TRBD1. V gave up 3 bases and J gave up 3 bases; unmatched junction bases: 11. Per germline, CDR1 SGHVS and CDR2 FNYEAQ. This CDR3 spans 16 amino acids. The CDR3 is CASSLTAGGMGYEQYF. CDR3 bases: TGTGCCAGCAGCTTGACAGCAGGGGGAATGGGCTACGAGCAGTACTTC.

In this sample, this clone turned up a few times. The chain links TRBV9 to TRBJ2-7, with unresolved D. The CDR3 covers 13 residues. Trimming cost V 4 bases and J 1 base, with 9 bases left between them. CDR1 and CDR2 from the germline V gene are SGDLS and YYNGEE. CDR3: CASSLGPSYEQYF. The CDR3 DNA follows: TGTGCCAGCAGCCTTGGTCCGTCCTACGAGCAGTACTTC. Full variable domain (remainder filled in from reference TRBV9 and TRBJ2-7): DSGVTQTPKHLITATGQRVTLRCSPRSGDLSVYWYQQSLDQGLQFLIQYYNGEERAKGNILERFSAQQFPDLHSELNLSSLELGDSALYFCASSLGPSYEQYFGPGTRLTVT.

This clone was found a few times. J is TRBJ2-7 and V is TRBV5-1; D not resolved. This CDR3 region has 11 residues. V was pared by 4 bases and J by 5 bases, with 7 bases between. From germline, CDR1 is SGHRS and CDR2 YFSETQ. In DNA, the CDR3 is TGCGCCAGCAGCGCCCGAGACGAGCAGTACTTC. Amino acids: CASSARDEQYF.

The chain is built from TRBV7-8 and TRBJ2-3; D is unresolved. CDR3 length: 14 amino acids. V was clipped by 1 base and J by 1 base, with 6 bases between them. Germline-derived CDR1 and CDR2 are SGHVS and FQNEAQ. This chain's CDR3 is CASSLGLRTDTQYF. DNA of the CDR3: TGTGCCAGCAGCTTAGGCCTTCGCACAGATACGCAGTATTTT.

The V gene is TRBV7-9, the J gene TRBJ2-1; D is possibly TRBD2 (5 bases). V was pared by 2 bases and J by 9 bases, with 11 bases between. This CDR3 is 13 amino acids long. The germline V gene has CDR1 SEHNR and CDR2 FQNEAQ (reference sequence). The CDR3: CASSLLGGGEQFF. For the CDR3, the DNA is TGTGCCAGCAGCTTACTAGGTGGAGGTGAGCAGTTCTTC.

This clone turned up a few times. CDR3 nucleotide sequence: TGTGCCAGCAGCCGCGGGTCTAGCACAGATACGCAGTATTTT. Encoded protein: CASSRGSSTDTQYF. The chain carries TRBV7-2 and TRBJ2-3; possibly TRBD2 for D (5 bases). Looked up from germline, CDR1 is SGHTA and CDR2 is FQGNSA. This CDR3 comprises 14 residues. The V and J ends lost 5 bases and 0 bases respectively, with 9 bases between them.

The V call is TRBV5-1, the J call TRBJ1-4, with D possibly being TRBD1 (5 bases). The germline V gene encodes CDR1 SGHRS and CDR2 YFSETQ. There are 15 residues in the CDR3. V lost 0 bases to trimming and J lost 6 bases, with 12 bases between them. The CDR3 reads CASSLDGSGHEKLFF. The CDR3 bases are TGCGCCAGCAGCTTGGATGGATCGGGGCATGAAAAACTGTTTTTT.

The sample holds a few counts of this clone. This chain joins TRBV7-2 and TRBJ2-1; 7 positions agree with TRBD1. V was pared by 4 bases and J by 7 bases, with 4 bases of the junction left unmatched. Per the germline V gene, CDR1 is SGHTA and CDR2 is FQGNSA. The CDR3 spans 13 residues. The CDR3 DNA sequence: TGTGCCAGCAGCTATTCACAGGGGAATGAGCAGTTCTTC. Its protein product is CASSYSQGNEQFF. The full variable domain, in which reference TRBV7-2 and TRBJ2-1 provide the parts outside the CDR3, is GAGVSQSPSNKVTEKGKDVELRCDPISGHTALYWYRQSLGQGLEFLIYFQGNSAPDKSGLPSDRFSAERTGGSVSTLTIQRTQQEDSAVYLCASSYSQGNEQFFGPGTRLTVL.

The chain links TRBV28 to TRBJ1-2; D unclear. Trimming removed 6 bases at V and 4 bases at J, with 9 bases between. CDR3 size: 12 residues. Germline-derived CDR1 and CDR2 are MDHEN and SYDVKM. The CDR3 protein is CASRAAFYGYTF. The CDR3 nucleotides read TGTGCCAGCAGGGCCGCTTTCTATGGCTACACCTTC.

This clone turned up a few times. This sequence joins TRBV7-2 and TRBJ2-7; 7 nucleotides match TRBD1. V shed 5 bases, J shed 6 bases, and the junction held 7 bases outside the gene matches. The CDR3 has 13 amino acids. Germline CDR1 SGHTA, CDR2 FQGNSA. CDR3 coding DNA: TGTGCCAGCAGCCTTCTCACAGGGGTCGAGCAGTACTTC. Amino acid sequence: CASSLLTGVEQYF.

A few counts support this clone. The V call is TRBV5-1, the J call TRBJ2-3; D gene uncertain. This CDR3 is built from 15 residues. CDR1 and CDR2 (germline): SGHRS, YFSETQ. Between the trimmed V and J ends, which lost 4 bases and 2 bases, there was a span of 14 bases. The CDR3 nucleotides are TGCGCCAGCAGCCCCGCCGGGTATTTCACAGATACGCAGTATTTT. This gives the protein CASSPAGYFTDTQYF. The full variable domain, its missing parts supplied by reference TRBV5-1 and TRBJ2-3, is KAGVTQTPRYLIKTRGQQVTLSCSPISGHRSVSWYQQTPGQGLQFLFEYFSETQRNKGNFPGRFSGRQFSNSRSEMNVSTLELGDSALYLCASSPAGYFTDTQYFGPGTRLTVL.

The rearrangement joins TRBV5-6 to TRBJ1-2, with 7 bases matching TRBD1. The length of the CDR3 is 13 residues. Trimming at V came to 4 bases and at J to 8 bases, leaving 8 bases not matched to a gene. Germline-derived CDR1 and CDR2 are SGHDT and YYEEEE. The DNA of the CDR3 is TGTGCCAGCAGCCCTCGACAGGGAGGCGGCTACACCTTC. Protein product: CASSPRQGGGYTF. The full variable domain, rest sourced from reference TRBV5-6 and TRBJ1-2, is DAGVTQSPTHLIKTRGQQVTLRCSPKSGHDTVSWYQQALGQGPQFIFQYYEEEERQRGNFPDRFSGHQFPNYSSELNVNALLLGDSALYLCASSPRQGGGYTFGSGTRLTVV.

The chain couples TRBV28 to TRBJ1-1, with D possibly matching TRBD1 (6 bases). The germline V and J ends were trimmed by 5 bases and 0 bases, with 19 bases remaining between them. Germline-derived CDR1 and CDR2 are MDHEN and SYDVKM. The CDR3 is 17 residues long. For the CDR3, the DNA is TGTGCCAGCAGTGGAGGGGGGGGTTACGGAATGAACACTGAAGCTTTCTTT. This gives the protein CASSGGGGYGMNTEAFF.

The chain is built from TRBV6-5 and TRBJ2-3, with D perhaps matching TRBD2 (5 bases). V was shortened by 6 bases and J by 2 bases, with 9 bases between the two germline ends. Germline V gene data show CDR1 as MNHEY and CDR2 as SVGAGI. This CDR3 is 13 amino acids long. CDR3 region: CASRRELTDTQYF. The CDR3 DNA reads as TGTGCCAGCAGAAGGGAGCTCACAGATACGCAGTATTTT.

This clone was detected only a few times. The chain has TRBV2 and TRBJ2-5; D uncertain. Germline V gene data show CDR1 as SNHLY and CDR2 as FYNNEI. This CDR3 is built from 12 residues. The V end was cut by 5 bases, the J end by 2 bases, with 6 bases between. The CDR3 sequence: CASSPVQETQYF. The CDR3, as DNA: TGTGCCAGCAGTCCCGTTCAAGAGACCCAGTACTTC.

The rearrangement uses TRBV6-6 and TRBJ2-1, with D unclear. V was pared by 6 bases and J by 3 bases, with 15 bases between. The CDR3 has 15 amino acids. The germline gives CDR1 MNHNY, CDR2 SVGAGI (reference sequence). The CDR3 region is CASRMDLLSYNEQFF. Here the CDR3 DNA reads TGTGCCAGCAGAATGGACCTACTAAGCTACAATGAGCAGTTCTTC.

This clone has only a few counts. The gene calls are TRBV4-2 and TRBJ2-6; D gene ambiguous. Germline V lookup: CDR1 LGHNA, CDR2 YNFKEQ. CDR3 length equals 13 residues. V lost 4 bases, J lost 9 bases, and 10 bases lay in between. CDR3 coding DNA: TGTGCCAGCAGCCTGGAGTTGGGCAACGTCCTGACTTTC. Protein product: CASSLELGNVLTF.

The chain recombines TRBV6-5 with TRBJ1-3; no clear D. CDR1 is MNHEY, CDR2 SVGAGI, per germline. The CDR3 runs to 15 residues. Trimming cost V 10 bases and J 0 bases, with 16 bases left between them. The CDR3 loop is CAISEQSISGNTIYF. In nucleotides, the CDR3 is TGTGCCATCAGCGAACAGTCAATCTCTGGAAACACCATATATTTT.

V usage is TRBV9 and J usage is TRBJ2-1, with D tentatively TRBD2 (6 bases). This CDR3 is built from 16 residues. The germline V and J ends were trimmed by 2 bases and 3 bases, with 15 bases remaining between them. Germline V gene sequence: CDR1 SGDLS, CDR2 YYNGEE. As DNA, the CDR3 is TGTGCCAGCAGCGTTGGCGGGAATGGGGGCTACAATGAGCAGTTCTTC. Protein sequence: CASSVGGNGGYNEQFF.